The entry below gives a single TCR beta chain sequence along with its context. Time point described: after dendritic cell vaccination, including at tumor progression/relapse. Selection required adequate fresh-frozen tumor tissue plus more than two years' survival data. None of the glioblastoma patients had an isocitrate dehydrogenase mutation. PBMC were collected before vaccination, two weeks after the third vaccination, and at progression. The data were taken from a study of glioma-infiltrating T cells after dendritic cell vaccination. Study context: Dendritic cell vaccine was injected intradermally three times, biweekly.

This CDR3 is built from 19 residues. Trimming removed 3 bases at V and 0 bases at J, with 19 bases between. Germline V gene lookup returns CDR1 SGHDT and CDR2 YYEEEE. The repertoire was sequenced with immunoSEQ multiplex PCR; TCRdb's copy has only in-frame clones and lacks some. Of 70,000 to 100,000 clones listed, around 83% were seen once; the top ten hold around 6.5%. The sequences come from blood, collected after dendritic cell vaccination. The chain recombines TRBV5-6 with TRBJ1-6; D might be TRBD1 (6 bases). The TCR originated in a human donor with glioblastoma. The CDR3 coding sequence is TGTGCCAGCAGCTCAGACGGGGACATCTTCAGCTCCTATAATTCACCCCTCCACTTT. This translates into CASSSDGDIFSSYNSPLHF.